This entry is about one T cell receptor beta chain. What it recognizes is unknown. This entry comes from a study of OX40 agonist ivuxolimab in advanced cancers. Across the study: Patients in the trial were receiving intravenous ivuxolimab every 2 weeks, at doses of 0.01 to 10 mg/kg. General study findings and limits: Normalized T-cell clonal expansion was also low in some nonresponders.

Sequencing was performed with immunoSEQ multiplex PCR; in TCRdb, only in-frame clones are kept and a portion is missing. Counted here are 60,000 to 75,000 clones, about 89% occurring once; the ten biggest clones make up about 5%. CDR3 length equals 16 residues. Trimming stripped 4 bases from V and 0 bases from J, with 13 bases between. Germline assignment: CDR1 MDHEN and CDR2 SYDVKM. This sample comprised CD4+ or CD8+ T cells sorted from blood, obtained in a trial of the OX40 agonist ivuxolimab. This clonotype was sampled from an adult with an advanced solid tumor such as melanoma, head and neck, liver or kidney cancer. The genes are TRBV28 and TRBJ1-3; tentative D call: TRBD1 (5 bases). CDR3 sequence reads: CASSSPGLHSGNTIYF. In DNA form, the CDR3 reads TGTGCCAGCAGTTCTCCGGGACTGCACTCTGGAAACACCATATATTTT. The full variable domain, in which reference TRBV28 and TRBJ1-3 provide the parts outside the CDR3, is DVKVTQSSRYLVKRTGEKVFLECVQDMDHENMFWYRQDPGLGLRLIYFSYDVKMKEKGDIPEGYSVSREKKERFSLILESASTNQTSMYLCASSSPGLHSGNTIYFGEGSWLTVV.